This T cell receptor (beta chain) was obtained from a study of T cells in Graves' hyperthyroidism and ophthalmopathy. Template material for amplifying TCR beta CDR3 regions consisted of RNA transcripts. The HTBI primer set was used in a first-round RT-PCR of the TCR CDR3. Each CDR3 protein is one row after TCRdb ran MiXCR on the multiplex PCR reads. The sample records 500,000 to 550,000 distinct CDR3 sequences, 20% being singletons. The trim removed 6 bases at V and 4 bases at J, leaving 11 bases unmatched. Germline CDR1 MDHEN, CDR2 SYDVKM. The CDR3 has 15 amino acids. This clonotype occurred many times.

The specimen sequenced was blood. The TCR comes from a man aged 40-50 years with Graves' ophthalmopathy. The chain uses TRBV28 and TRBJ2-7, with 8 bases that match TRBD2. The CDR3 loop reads CASSIPGLGLYEQYF. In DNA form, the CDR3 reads TGTGCCAGCAGCATACCGGGACTAGGTTTATACGAGCAGTACTTC.